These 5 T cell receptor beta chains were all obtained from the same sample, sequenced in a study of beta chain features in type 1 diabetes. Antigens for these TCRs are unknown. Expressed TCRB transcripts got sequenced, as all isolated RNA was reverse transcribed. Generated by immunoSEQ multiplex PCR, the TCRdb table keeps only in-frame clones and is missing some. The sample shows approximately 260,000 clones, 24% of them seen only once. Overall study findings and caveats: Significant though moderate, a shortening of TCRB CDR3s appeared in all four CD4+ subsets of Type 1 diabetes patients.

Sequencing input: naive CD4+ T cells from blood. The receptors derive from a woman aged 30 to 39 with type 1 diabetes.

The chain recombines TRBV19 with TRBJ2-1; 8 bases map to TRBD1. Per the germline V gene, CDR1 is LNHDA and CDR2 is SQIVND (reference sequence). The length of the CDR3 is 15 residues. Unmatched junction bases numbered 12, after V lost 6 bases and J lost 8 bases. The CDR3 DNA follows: TGTGCCAGTAGGACCCGGGGGACAGGAACTTATGAGCAGTTCTTC. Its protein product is CASRTRGTGTYEQFF. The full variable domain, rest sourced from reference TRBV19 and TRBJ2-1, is DGGITQSPKYLFRKEGQNVTLSCEQNLNHDAMYWYRQDPGQGLRLIYYSQIVNDFQKGDIAEGYSVSREKKESFPLTVTSAQKNPTAFYLCASRTRGTGTYEQFFGPGTRLTVL.

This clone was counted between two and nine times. This CDR3 is CASDRPVDEQYF. Here the CDR3 DNA reads TGTGCCTCGGACAGACCTGTCGACGAGCAGTACTTC. The chain joins TRBV30 to TRBJ2-7; D perhaps matches TRBD1 (6 bases). The germline V and J ends were trimmed by 7 bases and 5 bases, with 15 bases remaining between them. CDR1 and CDR2 (germline): GTSNPN, SVGIG (reference sequence). The length of the CDR3 is 12 residues.

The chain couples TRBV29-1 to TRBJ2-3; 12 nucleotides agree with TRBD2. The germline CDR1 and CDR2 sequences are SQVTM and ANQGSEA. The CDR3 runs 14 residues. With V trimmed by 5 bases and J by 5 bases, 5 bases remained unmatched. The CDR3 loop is CSVQRTSGKDTQYF. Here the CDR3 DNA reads TGCAGCGTTCAAAGGACTAGCGGGAAAGATACGCAGTATTTT.

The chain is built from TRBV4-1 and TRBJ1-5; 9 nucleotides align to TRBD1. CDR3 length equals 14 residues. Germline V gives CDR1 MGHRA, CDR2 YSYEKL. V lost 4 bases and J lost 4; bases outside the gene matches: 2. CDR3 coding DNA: TGCGCCAGCAGCCGGACAGGGGTAAATCAGCCCCAGCATTTT. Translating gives CASSRTGVNQPQHF.

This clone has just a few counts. The CDR3: CASSPVRQGNEQFF. The CDR3 DNA sequence: TGTGCCAGCAGCCCGGTGAGACAGGGGAATGAGCAGTTCTTC. The V call is TRBV13, the J call TRBJ2-1; TRBD1 matches at 8 bases. V was pared by 5 bases and J by 7 bases, with 7 bases of the junction left unmatched. Germline V CDR1 and CDR2: PRHDT, FYEKMQ (reference sequence). The CDR3 covers 14 residues.